Listed below are T cell receptor beta chains from one sample, sequenced in a study of blood T cell repertoires in COVID-19. Sequencing used immunoSEQ multiplex PCR; TCRdb keeps in-frame clones, though not all of them. The table has 40,000 to 60,000 clones, around 80% seen once; the top ten hold around 8%. Sequencing was done on a sample of peripheral blood. These receptors were obtained from a human donor in a cohort sampled during active COVID-19. Each CDR3 is given with its conserved first and last residue. Each record gives: J gene, V gene, clone size, D gene, CDR3 protein, CDR3 DNA. D genes are given only for firm matches. Clone size is stated in some rows and not others, as once, few, many or a class when expanded.

j_call: TRBJ2-1
v_call: TRBV6-2/TRBV6-3
clone_size: few
d_call: TRBD2
cdr3_aa: CASSWGLAGGKEKQFF
cdr3_nt: TGTGCCAGCAGTTGGGGACTAGCGGGAGGTAAAGAGAAGCAGTTCTTC

j_call: TRBJ2-5
v_call: TRBV7-9
clone_size: once
d_call: TRBD1
cdr3_aa: CASSGQGGETQYF
cdr3_nt: TGTGCCAGCAGCGGACAGGGGGGAGAGACCCAGTACTTC

j_call: TRBJ1-3
v_call: TRBV29-1
clone_size: NA
d_call: NA
cdr3_aa: CSARQNSGNTIYF
cdr3_nt: TGCAGCGCCCGACAGAACTCTGGAAACACCATATATTTT

j_call: TRBJ1-2
v_call: TRBV14
clone_size: NA
d_call: NA
cdr3_aa: CASSQDQTTSGGYTF
cdr3_nt: TGTGCCAGCAGCCAAGACCAAACCACCTCGGGGGGCTACACCTTC

j_call: TRBJ2-1
v_call: TRBV20-1
clone_size: NA
d_call: NA
cdr3_aa: CSASFYNEQFF
cdr3_nt: TGCAGTGCTTCTTTCTACAATGAGCAGTTCTTC

j_call: TRBJ1-2
v_call: TRBV7-6
clone_size: once
d_call: TRBD1
cdr3_aa: CASSLGPDRGGYTF
cdr3_nt: TGTGCCAGCAGCTTAGGGCCGGACAGGGGTGGCTACACCTTC

j_call: TRBJ1-2
v_call: TRBV7-9
clone_size: NA
d_call: TRBD1
cdr3_aa: CASSLQIPGQGAFFDGYTF
cdr3_nt: TGTGCCAGCAGCCTCCAGATACCGGGACAGGGGGCATTTTTCGATGGCTACACCTTC

j_call: TRBJ1-6
v_call: TRBV27
clone_size: NA
d_call: NA
cdr3_aa: CASSVRHTFNSPLHF
cdr3_nt: TGTGCCAGCAGTGTCCGTCATACATTTAATTCACCCCTCCACTTT

j_call: TRBJ2-1
v_call: TRBV7-8
clone_size: NA
d_call: TRBD2
cdr3_aa: CASSPGTSGTYNEQFF
cdr3_nt: TGTGCCAGCAGCCCCGGGACTAGCGGGACCTACAATGAGCAGTTCTTC

j_call: TRBJ2-1
v_call: TRBV9
clone_size: NA
d_call: NA
cdr3_aa: CASSVAGDSYNEQFF
cdr3_nt: TGTGCCAGCAGCGTAGCGGGAGACTCCTACAATGAGCAGTTCTTC

j_call: TRBJ1-3
v_call: TRBV4-3
clone_size: NA
d_call: NA
cdr3_aa: CASSQDAGLAGNTIYF
cdr3_nt: TGCGCCAGCAGCCAAGATGCGGGGCTAGCTGGAAACACCATATATTTT

j_call: TRBJ2-2
v_call: TRBV29-1
clone_size: few
d_call: TRBD1
cdr3_aa: CSVRQGSVTGELFF
cdr3_nt: TGCAGCGTCCGACAGGGGAGTGTTACCGGGGAGCTGTTTTTT

j_call: TRBJ2-7
v_call: TRBV5-1
clone_size: few
d_call: TRBD1
cdr3_aa: CASSLGGDRANAYEQYF
cdr3_nt: TGCGCCAGCAGCTTGGGTGGAGACAGGGCAAACGCCTACGAGCAGTACTTC

j_call: TRBJ2-5
v_call: TRBV6-2/TRBV6-3
clone_size: NA
d_call: TRBD2
cdr3_aa: CASRQSGRETQYF
cdr3_nt: TGTGCCAGCCGCCAGAGCGGGAGAGAGACCCAGTACTTC

j_call: TRBJ2-2
v_call: TRBV5-1
clone_size: once
d_call: TRBD1
cdr3_aa: CASSSPGTGYTGELFF
cdr3_nt: TGCGCCAGCAGCTCCCCCGGGACAGGGTACACCGGGGAGCTGTTTTTT

j_call: TRBJ2-5
v_call: TRBV7-9
clone_size: NA
d_call: TRBD2
cdr3_aa: CASSWGTSGRASQETQYF
cdr3_nt: TGTGCCAGCAGCTGGGGGACTAGCGGGAGGGCCAGTCAAGAGACCCAGTACTTC

j_call: TRBJ1-2
v_call: TRBV5-8
clone_size: NA
d_call: TRBD1
cdr3_aa: CASSLAGTADNYGYTF
cdr3_nt: TGTGCCAGCAGCTTGGCCGGGACAGCAGATAACTATGGCTACACCTTC

j_call: TRBJ2-5
v_call: TRBV7-3
clone_size: NA
d_call: TRBD1
cdr3_aa: CASSFVGTEETQYF
cdr3_nt: TGTGCCAGCAGCTTTGTCGGGACAGAAGAGACCCAGTACTTC

j_call: TRBJ2-5
v_call: TRBV5-1
clone_size: NA
d_call: TRBD2
cdr3_aa: CASSLSTFGGAQYF
cdr3_nt: TGCGCCAGCAGCTTGTCAACCTTTGGGGGGGCCCAGTACTTC

j_call: TRBJ2-7
v_call: TRBV6-2/TRBV6-3
clone_size: NA
d_call: TRBD2
cdr3_aa: CASSSPGLAGFTRSYEQYF
cdr3_nt: TGTGCCAGCAGTTCCCCGGGACTAGCGGGCTTTACTCGCTCCTACGAGCAGTACTTC

j_call: TRBJ1-6
v_call: TRBV4-2
clone_size: NA
d_call: TRBD1
cdr3_aa: CASSQGDRVYRGANNSPLHF
cdr3_nt: TGTGCCAGCAGCCAGGGGGACAGGGTCTACCGAGGGGCTAATAATTCACCCCTCCACTTT

j_call: TRBJ1-1
v_call: TRBV6-5
clone_size: NA
d_call: TRBD1
cdr3_aa: CASSRTGGTEAFF
cdr3_nt: TGTGCCAGCAGTAGGACAGGGGGCACTGAAGCTTTCTTT

j_call: TRBJ2-5
v_call: TRBV2
clone_size: NA
d_call: NA
cdr3_aa: CASSENYSGKETQYF
cdr3_nt: TGTGCCAGCAGTGAAAATTATTCAGGGAAAGAGACCCAGTACTTC

j_call: TRBJ2-7
v_call: TRBV28
clone_size: NA
d_call: TRBD1
cdr3_aa: CASSLFYKTGSYEQYF
cdr3_nt: TGTGCCAGCAGTTTATTTTATAAGACAGGGAGCTACGAGCAGTACTTC

j_call: TRBJ2-1
v_call: TRBV4-3
clone_size: once
d_call: NA
cdr3_aa: CASSQERGGGNEQFF
cdr3_nt: TGCGCCAGCAGCCAAGAAAGAGGGGGTGGCAATGAGCAGTTCTTC

j_call: TRBJ2-7
v_call: TRBV24-1
clone_size: NA
d_call: TRBD2
cdr3_aa: CATSETGTSDSYEQYF
cdr3_nt: TGTGCCACCAGTGAGACCGGGACTAGCGACTCCTACGAGCAGTACTTC

j_call: TRBJ2-6
v_call: TRBV11-2
clone_size: NA
d_call: NA
cdr3_aa: CASSSRSSTGANVLTF
cdr3_nt: TGTGCCAGCAGCTCCCGGAGCAGCACTGGGGCCAACGTCCTGACTTTC

j_call: TRBJ1-2
v_call: TRBV19
clone_size: NA
d_call: TRBD1
cdr3_aa: CASSRDRGGYGYTF
cdr3_nt: TGTGCCAGTAGTAGGGACAGGGGTGGGTATGGCTACACCTTC

j_call: TRBJ2-1
v_call: TRBV9
clone_size: NA
d_call: NA
cdr3_aa: CASSVAGNEQFF
cdr3_nt: TGTGCCAGCAGCGTAGCGGGTAATGAGCAGTTCTTC

j_call: TRBJ2-3
v_call: TRBV5-1
clone_size: NA
d_call: TRBD2
cdr3_aa: CASSLGAGGLTDTQYF
cdr3_nt: TGCGCCAGCAGCCTTGGAGCGGGAGGGCTCACAGATACGCAGTATTTT

j_call: TRBJ2-7
v_call: TRBV15
clone_size: NA
d_call: NA
cdr3_aa: CATSRDRVNYEQYF
cdr3_nt: TGTGCCACCAGCAGAGACAGGGTTAACTACGAGCAGTACTTC

j_call: TRBJ2-5
v_call: TRBV5-1
clone_size: NA
d_call: NA
cdr3_aa: CASSLGASAIPQETQYF
cdr3_nt: TGCGCCAGCAGCTTGGGAGCTAGCGCCATCCCGCAAGAGACCCAGTACTTC

j_call: TRBJ2-1
v_call: TRBV6-1
clone_size: NA
d_call: NA
cdr3_aa: CASSEQAYNEQFF
cdr3_nt: TGTGCCAGCAGTGAACAGGCGTACAATGAGCAGTTCTTC

j_call: TRBJ2-3
v_call: TRBV7-8
clone_size: NA
d_call: TRBD2
cdr3_aa: CASRLGERGTTDTQYF
cdr3_nt: TGTGCCAGCAGATTAGGGGAGCGGGGAACCACAGATACGCAGTATTTT

j_call: TRBJ1-1
v_call: TRBV5-1
clone_size: NA
d_call: NA
cdr3_aa: CASSFTGSDTEAFF
cdr3_nt: TGCGCCAGCAGCTTTACAGGGAGTGACACTGAAGCTTTCTTT

j_call: TRBJ2-1
v_call: TRBV7-3
clone_size: NA
d_call: NA
cdr3_aa: CASSLTPEHNEQFF
cdr3_nt: TGTGCCAGCAGCTTAACCCCTGAGCACAATGAGCAGTTCTTC

j_call: TRBJ1-5
v_call: TRBV19
clone_size: NA
d_call: TRBD1
cdr3_aa: CASISGQGFGQPQHF
cdr3_nt: TGTGCCAGTATCTCGGGACAGGGGTTCGGTCAGCCCCAGCATTTT

j_call: TRBJ2-1
v_call: TRBV2
clone_size: NA
d_call: NA
cdr3_aa: CASSERRIAYNEQFF
cdr3_nt: TGTGCCAGCAGTGAACGGCGGATTGCCTACAATGAGCAGTTCTTC

j_call: TRBJ2-1
v_call: TRBV12-5
clone_size: NA
d_call: TRBD2
cdr3_aa: CASGPGLAGFGEQFF
cdr3_nt: TGTGCTAGTGGGCCGGGACTAGCAGGTTTCGGTGAGCAGTTCTTC

j_call: TRBJ1-1
v_call: TRBV7-2
clone_size: NA
d_call: NA
cdr3_aa: CASSFRQSTEAFF
cdr3_nt: TGTGCCAGCAGCTTTAGACAGAGCACTGAAGCTTTCTTT

j_call: TRBJ1-6
v_call: TRBV28
clone_size: few
d_call: NA
cdr3_aa: CASRPGTINSPLHF
cdr3_nt: TGTGCCAGCAGGCCCGGGACAATAAATTCACCCCTCCACTTT

j_call: TRBJ2-7
v_call: TRBV18
clone_size: NA
d_call: TRBD2
cdr3_aa: CASSKAGGPNGYEQYF
cdr3_nt: TGTGCCAGCTCAAAAGCGGGAGGGCCAAACGGCTACGAGCAGTACTTC

j_call: TRBJ2-2
v_call: TRBV24-1
clone_size: NA
d_call: NA
cdr3_aa: CATSDTLATGELFF
cdr3_nt: TGTGCCACCAGTGACACTCTAGCCACCGGGGAGCTGTTTTTT

j_call: TRBJ2-7
v_call: TRBV21-1
clone_size: NA
d_call: NA
cdr3_aa: CASSTSRGPVYEQYF
cdr3_nt: TGTGCCAGCAGCACATCTAGGGGTCCCGTCTACGAGCAGTACTTC

j_call: TRBJ2-1
v_call: TRBV27
clone_size: few
d_call: TRBD2
cdr3_aa: CASTNPSTSGSYNEQFF
cdr3_nt: TGTGCCAGCACGAACCCCTCCACTAGCGGGAGTTACAATGAGCAGTTCTTC